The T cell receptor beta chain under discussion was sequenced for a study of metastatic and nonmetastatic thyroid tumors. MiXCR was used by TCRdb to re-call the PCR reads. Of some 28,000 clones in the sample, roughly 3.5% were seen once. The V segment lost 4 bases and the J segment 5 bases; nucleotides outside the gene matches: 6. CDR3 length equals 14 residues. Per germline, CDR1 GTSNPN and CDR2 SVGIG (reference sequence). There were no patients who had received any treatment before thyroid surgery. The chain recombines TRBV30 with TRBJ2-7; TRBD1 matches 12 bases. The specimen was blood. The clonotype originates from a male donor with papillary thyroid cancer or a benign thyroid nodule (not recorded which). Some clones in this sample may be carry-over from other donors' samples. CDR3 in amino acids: CAWIGGTGGHEQYF. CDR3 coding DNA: TGTGCCTGGATAGGGGGGACAGGGGGCCACGAGCAGTACTTC.